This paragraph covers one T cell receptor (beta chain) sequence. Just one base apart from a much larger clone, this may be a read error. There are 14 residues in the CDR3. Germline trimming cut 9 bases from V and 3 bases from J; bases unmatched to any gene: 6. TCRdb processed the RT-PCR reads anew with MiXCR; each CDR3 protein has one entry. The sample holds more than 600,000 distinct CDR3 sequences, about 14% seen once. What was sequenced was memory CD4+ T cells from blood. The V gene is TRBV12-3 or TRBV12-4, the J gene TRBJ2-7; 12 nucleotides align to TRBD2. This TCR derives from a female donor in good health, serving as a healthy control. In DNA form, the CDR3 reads TGTGCCAGAAGGGGACTAGCGGGTAGCTACGAGCAGTACTTC. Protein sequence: CARRGLAGSYEQYF.